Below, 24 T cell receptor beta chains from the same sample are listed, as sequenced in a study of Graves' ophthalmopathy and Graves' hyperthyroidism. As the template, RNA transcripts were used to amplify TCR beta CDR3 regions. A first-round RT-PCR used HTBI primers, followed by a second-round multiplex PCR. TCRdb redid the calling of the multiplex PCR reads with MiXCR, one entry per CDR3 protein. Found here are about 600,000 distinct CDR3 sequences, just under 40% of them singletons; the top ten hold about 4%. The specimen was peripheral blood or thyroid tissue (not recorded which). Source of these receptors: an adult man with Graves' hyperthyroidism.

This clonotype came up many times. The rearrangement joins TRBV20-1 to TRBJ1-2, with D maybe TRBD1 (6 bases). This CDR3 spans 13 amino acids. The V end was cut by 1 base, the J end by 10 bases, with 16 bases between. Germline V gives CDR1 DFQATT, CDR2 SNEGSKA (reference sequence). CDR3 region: CSARVPGQGDYTF. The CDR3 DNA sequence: TGCAGTGCTAGAGTTCCGGGACAAGGGGACTACACCTTC.

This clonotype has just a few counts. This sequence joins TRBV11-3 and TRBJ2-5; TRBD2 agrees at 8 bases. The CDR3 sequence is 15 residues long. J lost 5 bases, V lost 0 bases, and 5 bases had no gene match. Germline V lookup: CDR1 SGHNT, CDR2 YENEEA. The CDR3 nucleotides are TGTGCCAGCAGCTTAGACGGGAGGGCCGATGAGACCCAGTACTTC. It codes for CASSLDGRADETQYF.

CDR3 loop: CASSQDYRLATSWRELFF. The CDR3 DNA reads as TGTGCCAGCAGCCAAGATTACCGGCTAGCTACTTCATGGCGGGAGCTGTTTTTT. V usage is TRBV7-9 and J usage is TRBJ2-2, with D possibly being TRBD2 (5 bases). V lost 5 bases and J 9 bases, leaving 28 bases between the germline ends. The CDR3 runs 18 residues. Germline V gene sequence: CDR1 SEHNR, CDR2 FQNEAQ (reference sequence). The variable domain in full, with the rest retrieved from reference TRBV7-9 and TRBJ2-2, is DTGVSQNPRHKITKRGQNVTFRCDPISEHNRLYWYRQTLGQGPEFLTYFQNEAQLEKSRLLSDRFSAERPKGSFSTLEIQRTEQGDSAMYLCASSQDYRLATSWRELFFGEGSRLTVL.

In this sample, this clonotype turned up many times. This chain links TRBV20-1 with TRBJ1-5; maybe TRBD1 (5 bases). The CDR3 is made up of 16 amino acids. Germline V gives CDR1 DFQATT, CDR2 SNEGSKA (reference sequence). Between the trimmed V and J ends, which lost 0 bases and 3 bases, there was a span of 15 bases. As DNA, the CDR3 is TGCAGTGCTAGAGAGGCAGCGGGACTCATCAATCAGCCCCAGCATTTT. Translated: CSAREAAGLINQPQHF.

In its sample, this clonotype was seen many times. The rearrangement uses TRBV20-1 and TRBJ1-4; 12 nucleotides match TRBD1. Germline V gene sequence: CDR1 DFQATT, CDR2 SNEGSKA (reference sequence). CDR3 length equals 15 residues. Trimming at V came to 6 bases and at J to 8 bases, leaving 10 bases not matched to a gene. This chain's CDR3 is CSAGTGGYAGEKLFF. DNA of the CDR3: TGCAGTGCCGGGACAGGGGGCTACGCAGGGGAAAAACTGTTTTTT.

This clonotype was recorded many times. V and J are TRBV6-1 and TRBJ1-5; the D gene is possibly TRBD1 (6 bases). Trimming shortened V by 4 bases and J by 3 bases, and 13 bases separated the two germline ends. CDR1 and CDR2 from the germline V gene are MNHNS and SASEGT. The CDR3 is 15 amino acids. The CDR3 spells CASSADRFLNQPQHF. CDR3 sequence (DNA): TGTGCCAGCAGTGCCGACAGGTTCCTCAATCAGCCCCAGCATTTT.

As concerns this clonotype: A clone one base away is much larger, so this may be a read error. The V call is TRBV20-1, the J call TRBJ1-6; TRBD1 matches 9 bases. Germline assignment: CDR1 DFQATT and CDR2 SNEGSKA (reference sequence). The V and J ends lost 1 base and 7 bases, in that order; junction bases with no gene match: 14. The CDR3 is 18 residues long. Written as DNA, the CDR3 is TGCAGTGCTAGAGGTCTGGGACAGGGAGGGTTGGGGAATTCACCCCTCCACTTT. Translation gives CSARGLGQGGLGNSPLHF.

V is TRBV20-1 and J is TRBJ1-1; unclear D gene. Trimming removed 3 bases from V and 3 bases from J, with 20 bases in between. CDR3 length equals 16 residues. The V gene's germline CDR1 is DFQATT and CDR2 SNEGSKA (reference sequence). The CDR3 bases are TGCAGTGCTAGGGACCCTTCAAGAATGCTGGACACTGAAGCTTTCTTT. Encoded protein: CSARDPSRMLDTEAFF.

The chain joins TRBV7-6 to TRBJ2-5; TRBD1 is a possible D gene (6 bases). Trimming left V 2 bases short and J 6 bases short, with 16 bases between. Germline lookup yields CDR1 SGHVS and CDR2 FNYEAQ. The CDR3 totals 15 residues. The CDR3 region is CASSLNGQFEKTQYF. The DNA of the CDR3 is TGTGCCAGCAGCTTAAACGGACAGTTCGAAAAGACCCAGTACTTC. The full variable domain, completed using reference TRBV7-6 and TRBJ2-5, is GAGVSQSPRYKVTKRGQDVALRCDPISGHVSLYWYRQALGQGPEFLTYFNYEAQQDKSGLPNDRFSAERPEGSISTLTIQRTEQRDSAMYRCASSLNGQFEKTQYFGPGTRLLVL.

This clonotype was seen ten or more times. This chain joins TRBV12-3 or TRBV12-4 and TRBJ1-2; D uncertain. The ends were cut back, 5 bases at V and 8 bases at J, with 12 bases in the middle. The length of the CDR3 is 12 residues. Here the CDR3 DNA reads TGTGCCAGCAGTCCTGGACGGGCCGGCTACACCTTC. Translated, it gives CASSPGRAGYTF.

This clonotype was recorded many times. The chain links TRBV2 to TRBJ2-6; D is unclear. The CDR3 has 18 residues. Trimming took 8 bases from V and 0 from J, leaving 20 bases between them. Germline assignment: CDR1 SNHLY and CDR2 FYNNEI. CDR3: CASSSQRARSSGANVLTF. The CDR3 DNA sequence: TGTGCCAGCTCATCCCAAAGAGCTCGAAGCTCTGGGGCCAACGTCCTGACTTTC.

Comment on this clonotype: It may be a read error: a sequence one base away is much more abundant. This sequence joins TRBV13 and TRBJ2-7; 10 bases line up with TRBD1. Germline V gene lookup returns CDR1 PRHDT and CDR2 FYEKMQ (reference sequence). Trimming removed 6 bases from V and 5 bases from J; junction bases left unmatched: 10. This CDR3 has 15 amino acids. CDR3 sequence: CASSMTGTGVHEQYF. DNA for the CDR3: TGTGCCAGCAGTATGACCGGGACAGGGGTCCACGAGCAGTACTTC. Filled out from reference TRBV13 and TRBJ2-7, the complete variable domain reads AAGVIQSPRHLIKEKRETATLKCYPIPRHDTVYWYQQGPGQDPQFLISFYEKMQSDKGSIPDRFSAQQFSDYHSELNMSSLELGDSALYFCASSMTGTGVHEQYFGPGTRLTVT.

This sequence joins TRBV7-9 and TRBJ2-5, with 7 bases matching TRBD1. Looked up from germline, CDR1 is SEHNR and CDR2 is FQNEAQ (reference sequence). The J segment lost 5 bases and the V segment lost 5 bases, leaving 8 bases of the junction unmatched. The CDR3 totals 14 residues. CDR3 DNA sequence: TGTGCCAGCAGCCTAAAACAGGACAGGGAGACCCAGTACTTC. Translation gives CASSLKQDRETQYF.

Here the CDR3 DNA reads TGTGCCAGCAGCCAAGATCGGAATACAGGTCTTAATGAAAAACTGTTTTTT. It encodes CASSQDRNTGLNEKLFF. The rearrangement links TRBV7-2 to TRBJ1-4; the D gene is possibly TRBD1 (5 bases). V was shortened by 5 bases and J by 4 bases, with 20 bases between the two germline ends. This CDR3 is 17 amino acids long. Germline CDR1 reads SGHTA; CDR2 reads FQGNSA.

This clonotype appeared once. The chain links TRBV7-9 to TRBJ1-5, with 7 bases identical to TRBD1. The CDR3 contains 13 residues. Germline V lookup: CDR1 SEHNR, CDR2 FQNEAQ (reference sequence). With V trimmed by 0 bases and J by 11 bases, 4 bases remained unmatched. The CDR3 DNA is TGTGCCAGCAGCTTAGCCTCGGGACAGACCCAGCATTTT. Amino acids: CASSLASGQTQHF. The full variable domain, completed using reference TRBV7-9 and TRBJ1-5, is DTGVSQNPRHKITKRGQNVTFRCDPISEHNRLYWYRQTLGQGPEFLTYFQNEAQLEKSRLLSDRFSAERPKGSFSTLEIQRTEQGDSAMYLCASSLASGQTQHFGDGTRLSIL.

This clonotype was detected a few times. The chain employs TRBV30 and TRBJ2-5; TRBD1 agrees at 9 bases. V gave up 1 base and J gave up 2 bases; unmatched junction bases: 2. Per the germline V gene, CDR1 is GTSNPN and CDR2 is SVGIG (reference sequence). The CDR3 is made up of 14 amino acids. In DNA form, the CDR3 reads TGTGCCTGGAGTGCAGGACAGGGGCAAGAGACCCAGTACTTC. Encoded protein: CAWSAGQGQETQYF.

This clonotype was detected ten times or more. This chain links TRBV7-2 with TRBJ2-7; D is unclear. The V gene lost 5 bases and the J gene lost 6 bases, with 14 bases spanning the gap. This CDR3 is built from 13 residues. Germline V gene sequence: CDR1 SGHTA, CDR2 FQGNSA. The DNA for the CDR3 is TGTGCCAGCAGCCCGGTGACGGTGGGCGAGCAGTACTTC. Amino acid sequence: CASSPVTVGEQYF.

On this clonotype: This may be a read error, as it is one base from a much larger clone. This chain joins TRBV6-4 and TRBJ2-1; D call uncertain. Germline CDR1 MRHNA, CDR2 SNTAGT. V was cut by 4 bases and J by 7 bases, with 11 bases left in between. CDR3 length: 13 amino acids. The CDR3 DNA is TGTGCCAGCAGTGTGGTGCCCGAAAATGAGCAGTTCTTC. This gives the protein CASSVVPENEQFF.

Here the CDR3 reads CASSQPAHRGSTNEKLFF. CDR3 in DNA: TGCGCCAGCAGCCAACCTGCGCACAGGGGATCCACTAATGAAAAACTGTTTTTT. The chain couples TRBV4-1 to TRBJ1-4, with TRBD1 identical over 7 bases. J gave up 2 bases and V 2 bases, and 11 bases lay outside the gene matches. CDR1 is MGHRA and CDR2 is YSYEKL in the germline V gene. CDR3 length: 18 residues.

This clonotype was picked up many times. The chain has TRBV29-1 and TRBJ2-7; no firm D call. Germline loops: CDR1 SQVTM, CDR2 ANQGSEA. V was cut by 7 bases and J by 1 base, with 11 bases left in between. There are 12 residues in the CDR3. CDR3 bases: TGCAGCGCCCTGGACGGGTCCTACGAGCAGTACTTC. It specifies CSALDGSYEQYF.

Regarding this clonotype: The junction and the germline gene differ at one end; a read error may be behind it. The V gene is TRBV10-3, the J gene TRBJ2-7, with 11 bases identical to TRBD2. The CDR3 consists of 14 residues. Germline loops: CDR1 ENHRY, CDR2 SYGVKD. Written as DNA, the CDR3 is TGTGCCATCAGTGATTCTAGCGGGAGGTACGAGCGGTACTTC. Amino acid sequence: CAISDSSGRYERYF.

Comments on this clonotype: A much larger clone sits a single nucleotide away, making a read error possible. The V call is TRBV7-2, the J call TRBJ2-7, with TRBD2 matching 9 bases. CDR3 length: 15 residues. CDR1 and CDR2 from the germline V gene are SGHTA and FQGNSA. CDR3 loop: CASSPSRGRAWEQHF. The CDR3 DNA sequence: TGTGCCAGCAGCCCAAGTCGCGGGAGGGCCTGGGAGCAGCACTTC.

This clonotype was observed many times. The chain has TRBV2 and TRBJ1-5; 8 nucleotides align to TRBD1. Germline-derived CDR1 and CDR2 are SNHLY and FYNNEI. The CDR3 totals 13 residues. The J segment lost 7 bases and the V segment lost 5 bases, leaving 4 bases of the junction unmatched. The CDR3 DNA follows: TGTGCCAGCAGTCACAGGGGGGGACAGCCCCAGCATTTT. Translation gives CASSHRGGQPQHF.

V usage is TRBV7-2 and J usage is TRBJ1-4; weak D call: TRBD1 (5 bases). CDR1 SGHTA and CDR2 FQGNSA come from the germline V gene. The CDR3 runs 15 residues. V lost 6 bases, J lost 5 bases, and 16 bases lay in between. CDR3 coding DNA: TGTGCCAGCAGGCGGGGGACTAGCGGGAATGAAAAACTGTTTTTT. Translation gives CASRRGTSGNEKLFF.